This is a list of T cell receptor beta chains from one sample in a study of regulatory T cells in long-lasting Graves disease. TCRdb itself ran the multiplex PCR reads through MiXCR, one entry per CDR3 protein. The sample shows approximately 350,000 distinct CDR3 sequences, 16% of them seen only once. Separately, the same data were catalogued under a study of T cells in Graves' hyperthyroidism and ophthalmopathy.

Material: peripheral blood mononuclear cells (PBMCs), obtained at new diagnosis, from a patient treated with antithyroid drugs. These receptor sequences come from a man aged 40-49 years with Graves disease. The CDR3 runs from the conserved cysteine through the conserved F or W. The order of the fields is V gene, J gene, CDR3 protein.

V: TRBV5-1; J: TRBJ1-4; CDR3: CASRTQSTNEKLFF
V: TRBV30; J: TRBJ1-5; CDR3: CAWSRSGDQPQHF
V: TRBV7-9; J: TRBJ1-1; CDR3: CASSQFLGEAFF
V: TRBV6-1; J: TRBJ2-5; CDR3: CASSRDRQETQYF
V: TRBV5-4; J: TRBJ2-7; CDR3: CASSLYSGGPLNEQYF
V: TRBV16; J: TRBJ2-7; CDR3: CASSQRQGAPGEQYF
V: TRBV28; J: TRBJ2-5; CDR3: CASSHGGTSQETQYF
V: TRBV20-1; J: TRBJ2-3; CDR3: CSATWAGGGVQDTQYF
V: TRBV5-5; J: TRBJ1-1; CDR3: CASSPVPRGGRTEAFF
V: TRBV28; J: TRBJ2-4; CDR3: CASSFGGATKNIQYF
V: TRBV2; J: TRBJ1-2; CDR3: CASCRDRVFYGYTF
V: TRBV6-5; J: TRBJ1-1; CDR3: CASSYSPRGVGTEAFF
V: TRBV27; J: TRBJ2-7; CDR3: CASSSARGYEQYF
V: TRBV18; J: TRBJ2-7; CDR3: CASSLYVTGGSYEQYF
V: TRBV6-2/TRBV6-3; J: TRBJ2-1; CDR3: CASSYSRGGRYNEQFF
V: TRBV6-2/TRBV6-3; J: TRBJ2-4; CDR3: CASSRLAGDRAKNIQYF
V: TRBV9; J: TRBJ1-2; CDR3: CASSPRGSYYGYTF
V: TRBV5-5; J: TRBJ1-5; CDR3: CASSLDGEQPQHF
V: TRBV6-2/TRBV6-3; J: TRBJ1-2; CDR3: CASSGVGYTF
V: TRBV28; J: TRBJ2-1; CDR3: CASSFLAGLYNEQFF
V: TRBV24-1; J: TRBJ2-7; CDR3: CATSRQWLSYEQYF
V: TRBV2; J: TRBJ2-3; CDR3: CASSEGRTSTDTQYF